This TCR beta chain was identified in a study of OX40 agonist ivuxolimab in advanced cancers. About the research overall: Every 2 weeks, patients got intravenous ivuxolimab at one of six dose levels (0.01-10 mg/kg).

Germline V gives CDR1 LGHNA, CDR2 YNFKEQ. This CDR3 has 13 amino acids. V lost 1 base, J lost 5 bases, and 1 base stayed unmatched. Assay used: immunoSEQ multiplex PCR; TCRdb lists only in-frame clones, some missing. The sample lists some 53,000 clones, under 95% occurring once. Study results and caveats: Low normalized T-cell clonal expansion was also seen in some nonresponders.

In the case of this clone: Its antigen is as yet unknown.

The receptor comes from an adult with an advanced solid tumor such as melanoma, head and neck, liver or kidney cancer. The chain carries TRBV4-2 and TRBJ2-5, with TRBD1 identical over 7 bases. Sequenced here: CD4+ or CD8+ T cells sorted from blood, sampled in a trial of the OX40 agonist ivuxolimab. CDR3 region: CASSQGRGETQYF. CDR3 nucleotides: TGTGCCAGCAGCCAAGGCAGGGGGGAGACCCAGTACTTC.